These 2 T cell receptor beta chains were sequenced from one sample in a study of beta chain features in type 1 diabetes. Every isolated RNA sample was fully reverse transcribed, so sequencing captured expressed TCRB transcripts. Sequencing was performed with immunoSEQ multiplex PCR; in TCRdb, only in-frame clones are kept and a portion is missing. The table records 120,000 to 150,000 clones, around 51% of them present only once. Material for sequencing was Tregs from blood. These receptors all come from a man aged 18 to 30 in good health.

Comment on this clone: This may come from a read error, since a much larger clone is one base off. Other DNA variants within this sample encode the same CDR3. The CDR3 region is CAWSVQGNQPQHF. In DNA form, the CDR3 reads TGCGCCTGGAGTGTACAGGGCAATCAGCCCCAGCATTTT. The chain recombines TRBV30 with TRBJ1-5; weak D call: TRBD1 (5 bases). The germline CDR1 and CDR2 sequences are GTSNPN and SVGIG (reference sequence). This CDR3 has 13 residues.

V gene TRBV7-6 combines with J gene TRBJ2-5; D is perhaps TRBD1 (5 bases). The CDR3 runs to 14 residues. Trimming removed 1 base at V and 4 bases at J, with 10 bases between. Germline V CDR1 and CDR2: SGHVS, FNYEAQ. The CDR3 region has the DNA TGTGCCAGCAGCTTAGGGGGCCCATTAGAGACCCAGTACTTC. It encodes CASSLGGPLETQYF.